This passage covers 4 T cell receptor beta chains from one sample sequenced in a study of T cell changes during pregnancy in multiple sclerosis. Profiling relied on immunoSEQ multiplex PCR, and the TCRdb table lists in-frame clones only, not all of them. The profile covers about 64,000 clones, with more than 90% appearing a single time and 1.4% taken by the ten largest. The specimen comprised peripheral blood, sampled in the second trimester of pregnancy. The origin of the receptors is a female donor with multiple sclerosis, enrolled in a pregnancy study.

The chain links TRBV6-5 to TRBJ2-1; tentative D call: TRBD1 (6 bases). The CDR3 runs to 11 residues. Germline CDR1 is MNHEY and CDR2 is SVGAGI. Trimming took 8 bases from V and 12 from J, leaving 14 bases between them. The CDR3 protein is CASGRGRGQFF. CDR3 coding DNA: TGTGCCAGCGGCAGGGGCCGGGGGCAGTTCTTC.

V and J are TRBV7-3 and TRBJ2-5; 9 nucleotides match TRBD1. The length of the CDR3 is 14 residues. From germline, CDR1 is SGHTA and CDR2 FQGTGA. Germline trimming cut 3 bases from V and 5 bases from J; bases unmatched to any gene: 4. CDR3 in DNA: TGTGCCAGCAGCTTTACAGGGGGCGAGGAGACCCAGTACTTC. It yields the protein CASSFTGGEETQYF.

V gene TRBV4-3 combines with J gene TRBJ1-4; the D gene is possibly TRBD1 (6 bases). V was pared by 3 bases and J by 3 bases, with 14 bases between. The CDR3 extends over 16 amino acids. CDR1 is LGHNA, CDR2 YSLEER, per germline. CDR3 in amino acids: CASSHLRGGANEKLFF. In DNA form, the CDR3 reads TGCGCCAGCAGCCACCTAAGAGGGGGTGCTAATGAAAAACTGTTTTTT.

This clone was seen once. This rearrangement joins TRBV7-2 to TRBJ2-7, with 8 bases that match TRBD2. This CDR3 is 15 amino acids long. The V gene end was trimmed by 2 bases and the J gene end by 1 base; junction bases not matched to a gene: 4. Looked up from germline, CDR1 is SGHTA and CDR2 is FQGNSA. The CDR3 spells CASSLPSGPSYEQYF. The CDR3 DNA follows: TGTGCCAGCAGCTTACCTAGCGGGCCTTCCTACGAGCAGTACTTC.